Each of the 12 T cell receptor beta chains below was sequenced from the same sample in a study of shared clonotypes between healthy human individuals. Data came from immunoSEQ multiplex PCR; TCRdb stores just in-frame clones and leaves some out. The sample consists of 2 million to 2.5 million clones, nearly 97% of them appearing once. The source material was naive CD4+ T cells sorted from blood. Specified subset: CD45RA+ positively selected. The source of these receptors is a man aged 18 to 29 in good health.

The table lists this clone with a count of one. The CDR3: CARVSDVGGTEAFF. CDR3 nucleotide sequence: TGTGCCAGGGTCTCGGATGTGGGGGGCACTGAAGCTTTCTTT. J is TRBJ1-1 and V is TRBV2, with D possibly TRBD1 on 5 matching bases. This CDR3 has 14 residues. The germline gives CDR1 SNHLY, CDR2 FYNNEI. Trimming shortened V by 9 bases and J by 4 bases, and 18 bases separated the two germline ends.

Points on this clone: The same CDR3 can be traced to other DNA sequences in this sample. The chain couples TRBV9 to TRBJ2-5, with D hard to call. From germline, CDR1 is SGDLS and CDR2 YYNGEE. This CDR3 spans 15 amino acids. Between the trimmed V and J ends, which lost 2 bases and 2 bases, there was a span of 13 bases. CDR3 sequence reads: CASSVSGGYQETQYF. CDR3 nucleotide sequence: TGTGCCAGCAGCGTCTCTGGCGGATATCAAGAGACCCAGTACTTC.

This clone was recorded only once. V usage is TRBV19 and J usage is TRBJ1-2; maybe TRBD1 (6 bases). This CDR3 contains 12 residues. Deletions cut 5 bases from V and 3 bases from J, with 7 bases between. Germline CDR1 reads LNHDA; CDR2 reads SQIVND (reference sequence). The CDR3 DNA follows: TGTGCCAGTAGTCACAGGGACTATGGCTACACCTTC. It codes for CASSHRDYGYTF.

The J gene is TRBJ2-6, the V gene TRBV11-3; possibly TRBD2 for D (5 bases). The CDR3 sequence is 16 residues long. V was clipped by 5 bases and J by 0 bases, with 11 bases between them. The V gene's germline CDR1 is SGHNT and CDR2 YENEEA. The CDR3 sequence is CASSPPSGSGANVLTF. The CDR3, as DNA: TGTGCCAGCAGCCCACCGAGCGGCTCTGGGGCCAACGTCCTGACTTTC. Looking up the rest from reference TRBV11-3 and TRBJ2-6 gives the full variable domain: EAGVVQSPRYKIIEKKQPVAFWCNPISGHNTLYWYLQNLGQGPELLIRYENEEAVDDSQLPKDRFSAERLKGVDSTLKIQPAELGDSAVYLCASSPPSGSGANVLTFGAGSRLTVL.

The J gene is TRBJ1-3, the V gene TRBV5-6, with D possibly TRBD1 on 6 matching bases. The V and J ends lost 0 bases and 5 bases respectively, with 15 bases between them. CDR1 and CDR2 from the germline V gene are SGHDT and YYEEEE. The CDR3 is 16 amino acids. The CDR3 is CASSLVAGVKRNTIYF. Here the CDR3 DNA reads TGTGCCAGCAGCTTGGTCGCAGGGGTTAAGCGAAACACCATATATTTT.

With regard to this clone: The sample carries other DNA sequences with the same CDR3. The chain recombines TRBV10-3 with TRBJ1-4; D gene unclear. V was trimmed by 0 bases and J by 1 base, leaving 6 bases between them. Germline V gives CDR1 ENHRY, CDR2 SYGVKD. This CDR3 comprises 15 residues. The CDR3 DNA follows: TGTGCCATCAGTGAGTCAGGAGGAACTAATGAAAAACTGTTTTTT. Its translation: CAISESGGTNEKLFF.

V usage is TRBV7-2 and J usage is TRBJ2-5; 10 positions agree with TRBD2. The CDR3 runs 14 residues. CDR1 and CDR2 (germline): SGHTA, FQGNSA. V shed 11 bases, J shed 5 bases, and the junction held 11 bases outside the gene matches. CDR3 sequence reads: CAGATSGALETQYF. CDR3 DNA sequence: TGTGCCGGTGCAACTAGCGGGGCTTTGGAGACCCAGTACTTC.

The chain recombines TRBV7-2 with TRBJ1-2; 12 bases align to TRBD1. Losses at the gene ends were 7 bases for V and 7 bases for J; bases not matched to a gene: 16. Germline CDR1 and CDR2: SGHTA and FQGNSA. This CDR3 contains 17 residues. The DNA for the CDR3 is TGTGCCAGCAACCCTTCTACCGGGACAGGGGGCGTCGGTGGCTACACCTTC. As protein: CASNPSTGTGGVGGYTF.

CDR3 coding DNA: TGTGCCACTCTACTCGGGGGGTCCTCCTATGGCTACACCTTC. It encodes CATLLGGSSYGYTF. This chain uses TRBV10-3 with TRBJ1-2; the D gene is possibly TRBD1 (5 bases). The CDR3 runs to 14 residues. Germline V gives CDR1 ENHRY, CDR2 SYGVKD. Trimming cost V 10 bases and J 4 bases, with 19 bases left between them.

Of note for this clone: Distinct nucleotide sequences in the sample also encode this CDR3. The rearrangement uses TRBV6-6 and TRBJ2-7; 8 bases are shared with TRBD1. The germline V gene has CDR1 MNHNY and CDR2 SVGAGI (reference sequence). The CDR3 is 15 amino acids. The V and J ends lost 3 bases and 1 base, in that order; junction bases with no gene match: 5. The CDR3 protein is CASSYPGTGSYEQYF. CDR3 sequence (DNA): TGTGCCAGCAGTTATCCCGGGACAGGATCCTACGAGCAGTACTTC.

J is TRBJ1-2 and V is TRBV30; possibly TRBD1 for D (6 bases). From germline, CDR1 is GTSNPN and CDR2 SVGIG (reference sequence). The CDR3 is 15 amino acids. Trimming removed 2 bases from V and 7 bases from J, with 20 bases in between. DNA of the CDR3: TGTGCCTGGAGTACGCCCCGGGGGCAGATTTTTGGCTACACCTTC. Protein: CAWSTPRGQIFGYTF.

The V call is TRBV29-1, the J call TRBJ2-7, with D perhaps matching TRBD1 (5 bases). Germline loops: CDR1 SQVTM, CDR2 ANQGSEA. The V end was cut by 4 bases, the J end by 3 bases, with 10 bases between. This CDR3 has 12 residues. The CDR3 coding sequence is TGCAGCGTTGCGACAGATAACTACGAGCAGTACTTC. It specifies CSVATDNYEQYF.